Presented here are 27 T cell receptor beta chains from one specimen sequenced in a study of early T cells in non-severe SARS-CoV-2 infection. TCRdb re-called the 5' RACE reads through MiXCR, storing one row per CDR3 protein. There are about 45,000 distinct CDR3 sequences in the sample; more than 9% occur only once, and around 16% lies in the top ten. The sequencing sample was made of whole blood. The receptors come from an adult who was a healthcare worker with PCR-confirmed SARS-CoV-2 infection or an uninfected control (not recorded which).

This clonotype was found a few times. The chain combines TRBV5-8 with TRBJ2-2; the D gene is possibly TRBD2 (5 bases). The germline gives CDR1 SGHTS, CDR2 YDEGEE. The CDR3 is 14 amino acids. The germline V and J ends were trimmed by 2 bases and 7 bases, with 12 bases remaining between them. The CDR3 reads CASSFGGLGGELFF. CDR3 in DNA: TGTGCCAGCAGCTTCGGCGGGTTAGGCGGGGAGCTGTTTTTT.

This clonotype has more than one count but fewer than ten. V is TRBV7-9 and J is TRBJ2-7; 8 bases line up with TRBD1. J gave up 3 bases and V 1 base, and 5 bases lay outside the gene matches. The CDR3 covers 15 residues. The germline CDR1 and CDR2 sequences are SEHNR and FQNEAQ (reference sequence). CDR3 loop: CASSLVQGAGYEQYF. CDR3 coding DNA: TGTGCCAGCAGCTTAGTTCAGGGGGCTGGCTACGAGCAGTACTTC. The complete variable domain, with remaining parts taken from reference TRBV7-9 and TRBJ2-7, reads DTGVSQNPRHKITKRGQNVTFRCDPISEHNRLYWYRQTLGQGPEFLTYFQNEAQLEKSRLLSDRFSAERPKGSFSTLEIQRTEQGDSAMYLCASSLVQGAGYEQYFGPGTRLTVT.

There are a few counts of this clonotype. V usage is TRBV20-1 and J usage is TRBJ2-1; the D gene could be TRBD1 or TRBD2 (6 bases each). Germline assignment: CDR1 DFQATT and CDR2 SNEGSKA (reference sequence). The ends were cut back, 6 bases at V and 4 bases at J, with 13 bases in the middle. CDR3 length equals 13 residues. CDR3: CSANRGPYNEQFF. The CDR3 bases are TGCAGTGCAAATCGGGGGCCTTACAATGAGCAGTTCTTC.

This clonotype was seen ten or more times. This chain joins TRBV7-8 and TRBJ2-2, with D perhaps matching TRBD1 (6 bases). Germline V gives CDR1 SGHVS, CDR2 FQNEAQ. The CDR3 is 14 residues long. Between the trimmed V and J ends, which lost 1 base and 7 bases, there was a span of 10 bases. The CDR3 region is CASSLDRANGELFF. The CDR3 region has the DNA TGTGCCAGCAGCTTAGACAGGGCAAACGGGGAGCTGTTTTTT.

This clonotype was counted a few times. This chain links TRBV4-2 with TRBJ2-1; D uncertain. The CDR3 is made up of 14 amino acids. Germline CDR1 is LGHNA and CDR2 is YNFKEQ. V lost 4 bases and J 5 bases, leaving 12 bases between the germline ends. CDR3 region: CASSPTWNDNEQFF. The CDR3 region has the DNA TGTGCCAGCAGCCCTACGTGGAATGACAATGAGCAGTTCTTC.

This clonotype was counted a few times. The V call is TRBV4-1, the J call TRBJ2-3, with 11 bases matching TRBD2. Per the germline V gene, CDR1 is MGHRA and CDR2 is YSYEKL. The CDR3 has 18 residues. The trim removed 4 bases at V and 0 bases at J, leaving 9 bases unmatched. The CDR3 spells CASSLSGTSGSSTDTQYF. As DNA, the CDR3 is TGCGCCAGCAGCCTATCCGGGACTAGCGGTTCCAGCACAGATACGCAGTATTTT.

The chain carries TRBV7-3 and TRBJ1-1; perhaps TRBD1 as D (5 bases). The CDR3 extends over 14 amino acids. Trimming left V 4 bases short and J 0 bases short, with 9 bases between. Germline V CDR1 and CDR2: SGHTA, FQGTGA. CDR3 in amino acids: CASSSPGMNTEAFF. DNA of the CDR3: TGTGCCAGCAGCTCCCCAGGGATGAACACTGAAGCTTTCTTT.

The sample holds many counts of this clonotype. The chain has TRBV20-1 and TRBJ1-1, with a tentative D call TRBD1 (5 bases). Germline V gene lookup returns CDR1 DFQATT and CDR2 SNEGSKA (reference sequence). The CDR3 is made up of 13 amino acids. Between the trimmed V and J ends, which lost 5 bases and 1 base, there was a span of 11 bases. This CDR3 reads CSAGWDRNTEAFF. The CDR3 DNA is TGCAGTGCTGGGTGGGACCGGAACACTGAAGCTTTCTTT.

The chain combines TRBV7-2 with TRBJ2-4; the D gene is possibly TRBD2 (6 bases). The CDR3 has 15 amino acids. CDR1 and CDR2 (germline): SGHTA, FQGNSA. V was pared by 1 base and J by 9 bases, with 16 bases between. The CDR3 here is CASSLDRLARSIQYF. DNA for the CDR3: TGTGCCAGCAGCTTAGACCGGCTAGCGCGGAGCATTCAGTACTTC.

This clonotype has just a few counts. The chain couples TRBV4-2 to TRBJ2-7, with 7 bases identical to TRBD2. CDR1 is LGHNA and CDR2 is YNFKEQ in the germline V gene. This CDR3 is 15 amino acids long. V trimming: 1 base; J trimming: 4 bases; junction bases outside the gene matches: 7. Here the CDR3 DNA reads TGTGCCAGCAGCCAAGTGTCGGGGGGAGGGTACGAGCAGTACTTC. It specifies CASSQVSGGGYEQYF.

This clonotype occurred many times. The chain employs TRBV11-3 and TRBJ2-1; D may correspond to TRBD1 or TRBD2 (7 bases each). This CDR3 is 16 amino acids long. Germline CDR1 reads SGHNT; CDR2 reads YENEEA. Trimming removed 5 bases at V and 5 bases at J, with 19 bases between. The CDR3 nucleotides read TGTGCCAGCAGCCCCCAGGGGGGGGACCACAACAATGAGCAGTTCTTC. It yields the protein CASSPQGGDHNNEQFF.

This clonotype was counted a few times. The chain carries TRBV6-5 and TRBJ2-3; D may be TRBD2 (7 bases). Germline CDR1 MNHEY, CDR2 SVGAGI. The CDR3 runs 16 residues. Trimming pared 8 bases from V and 0 bases from J, leaving 18 bases between. The CDR3 coding sequence is TGTGCCAGCGGAGGCGGGGGCCTGCTTAGCACAGATACGCAGTATTTT. Its translation: CASGGGGLLSTDTQYF.

The V gene is TRBV9, the J gene TRBJ2-3; D gene ambiguous. This CDR3 comprises 14 residues. Germline V CDR1 and CDR2: SGDLS, YYNGEE. The ends were cut back, 1 base at V and 3 bases at J, with 9 bases in the middle. The CDR3 sequence: CASSVTETTDTQYF. The CDR3 bases are TGTGCCAGCAGCGTAACGGAGACTACAGATACGCAGTATTTT.

This clonotype was counted ten times or more. The chain is built from TRBV5-1 and TRBJ2-7; 10 nucleotides match TRBD1. The V gene's germline CDR1 is SGHRS and CDR2 YFSETQ. CDR3 length: 18 amino acids. The V segment lost 3 bases and the J segment 3 bases; nucleotides outside the gene matches: 15. This chain's CDR3 is CASSWNPGTGVYNYEQYF. Here the CDR3 DNA reads TGCGCCAGCAGCTGGAACCCCGGGACAGGGGTCTACAACTACGAGCAGTACTTC. The full variable domain, with the rest looked up from reference TRBV5-1 and TRBJ2-7, is KAGVTQTPRYLIKTRGQQVTLSCSPISGHRSVSWYQQTPGQGLQFLFEYFSETQRNKGNFPGRFSGRQFSNSRSEMNVSTLELGDSALYLCASSWNPGTGVYNYEQYFGPGTRLTVT.

The sample holds a few counts of this clonotype. The chain joins TRBV28 to TRBJ2-2, with D perhaps TRBD2 (5 bases). Trimming removed 3 bases at V and 9 bases at J, with 14 bases between. The CDR3 has 14 residues. Germline CDR1 reads MDHEN; CDR2 reads SYDVKM. The CDR3 DNA sequence: TGTGCCAGCAGTTTGGGAGTGTGGAGCCGGGAGCTGTTTTTT. Translated: CASSLGVWSRELFF.

This clonotype ranks as medium-sized. V gene TRBV7-3 combines with J gene TRBJ1-2, with D perhaps matching TRBD1 (5 bases). V lost 9 bases and J 0 bases, leaving 8 bases between the germline ends. The germline CDR1 and CDR2 sequences are SGHTA and FQGTGA. The CDR3 spans 12 residues. The CDR3 is CASGDANYGYTF. CDR3 coding DNA: TGTGCCAGTGGGGACGCTAACTATGGCTACACCTTC.

This chain joins TRBV5-1 and TRBJ2-5, with 11 bases that match TRBD2. Trimming took 7 bases from V and 5 from J; bases not matched to a gene: 10. The CDR3 is made up of 15 amino acids. CDR1 is SGHRS, CDR2 YFSETQ, per germline. CDR3 protein: CASARLAGGQETQYF. CDR3 in DNA: TGCGCCAGCGCTAGGCTAGCGGGGGGTCAGGAGACCCAGTACTTC.

The V gene is TRBV7-3, the J gene TRBJ2-1; D possibly uses TRBD1 or TRBD2 (5 bases each). There are 13 residues in the CDR3. V dropped 6 bases and J dropped 15 bases, with 21 bases sitting between them. Germline CDR1 and CDR2: SGHTA and FQGTGA. CDR3 in DNA: TGTGCCAGCAGTTTTACCCACGGGGCCCCTCGGTTCTTC. It encodes CASSFTHGAPRFF.

CDR3 sequence: CASGSSEAFF. The CDR3 DNA follows: TGTGCCAGTGGAAGTTCTGAAGCTTTCTTT. V is TRBV12-3 or TRBV12-4 and J is TRBJ1-1; D gene uncertain. This CDR3 contains 10 residues. Trimming stripped 9 bases from V and 6 bases from J, with 8 bases between.

This clonotype showed up many times. This rearrangement joins TRBV4-1 to TRBJ2-1; D is unresolved. V dropped 2 bases and J dropped 0 bases, with 2 bases sitting between them. The germline CDR1 and CDR2 sequences are MGHRA and YSYEKL. The CDR3 has 13 amino acids. The CDR3 sequence: CASSQSSYNEQFF. The CDR3 DNA follows: TGCGCCAGCAGCCAATCCTCCTACAATGAGCAGTTCTTC.

To note about this clonotype: A read error is possible here, since a much larger clone lies one base away. V is TRBV5-1 and J is TRBJ1-2; tentatively, D is TRBD1 (6 bases). Germline V gene sequence: CDR1 SGHRS, CDR2 YFSETQ. This CDR3 is 14 amino acids long. Trimming removed 0 bases at V and 3 bases at J, with 9 bases between. The CDR3 DNA sequence: TGCGCCAGCAGCTTGGCAGGGGATGACTATGGCTACACCTTC. Translating it yields CASSLAGDDYGYTF.

This clonotype was detected many times. The CDR3, as DNA: TGCAGCGCTGGGACACGGAACACTGAAGCTTTCTTT. Protein: CSAGTRNTEAFF. The rearrangement joins TRBV29-1 to TRBJ1-1; a weak D match, TRBD1 (6 bases). Germline CDR1 reads SQVTM; CDR2 reads ANQGSEA. Trimming cost V 7 bases and J 1 base, with 10 bases left between them. The CDR3 is made up of 12 amino acids.

This clonotype appeared many times. The gene calls are TRBV7-2 and TRBJ2-1; D is unclear. Trimming left V 4 bases short and J 5 bases short, with 9 bases between. Germline V gives CDR1 SGHTA, CDR2 FQGNSA. This CDR3 spans 13 amino acids. The CDR3 DNA sequence: TGTGCCAGCAGCTATACCCGGGACAATGAGCAGTTCTTC. It codes for CASSYTRDNEQFF.

The rearrangement uses TRBV5-1 and TRBJ2-6; D remains unclear. Germline CDR1 reads SGHRS; CDR2 reads YFSETQ. The V end was cut by 1 base, the J end by 2 bases, with 4 bases between. The CDR3 covers 14 residues. The chain's CDR3 is CASSLPTGANVLTF. CDR3 in DNA: TGCGCCAGCAGCTTGCCCACTGGGGCCAACGTCCTGACTTTC.

CDR3: CASSLSGTTYEQYF. For the CDR3, the DNA is TGTGCCAGTAGTTTAAGCGGGACGACCTACGAGCAGTACTTC. The V gene is TRBV19, the J gene TRBJ2-7; 7 nucleotides match TRBD2. Germline V gene sequence: CDR1 LNHDA, CDR2 SQIVND (reference sequence). This CDR3 is 14 amino acids long. Unmatched junction bases numbered 6, after V lost 5 bases and J lost 2 bases.

By frequency in the sample, this clonotype is medium-sized. The CDR3 DNA sequence: TGCAGCGTAGACTTGACTAGCGGGGGGGAGGAGCAGTTCTTC. It encodes CSVDLTSGGEEQFF. V is TRBV29-1 and J is TRBJ2-1, with 14 bases that match TRBD2. There are 14 residues in the CDR3. With 6 bases clipped from V and 10 bases from J, the junction kept 8 bases outside the gene matches. Germline V lookup: CDR1 SQVTM, CDR2 ANQGSEA.

At least ten counts were recorded for this clonotype. The rearrangement joins TRBV19 to TRBJ1-2, with D possibly being TRBD1 (5 bases). Germline loops: CDR1 LNHDA, CDR2 SQIVND (reference sequence). Trimming removed 4 bases from V and 4 bases from J, with 10 bases in between. This CDR3 spans 13 amino acids. The CDR3: CASSTGLSYGYTF. In DNA form, the CDR3 reads TGTGCCAGTAGTACGGGACTTAGCTATGGCTACACCTTC.